This T cell receptor beta chain was retrieved from a study of T cells expressing NK-cell markers. As to this clonotype: Its specificity is not known.

General study points: In a group of 5 or 6 donors, dominant NKG2C+ clonotypes represented 1.0-7.0% of CD8+ T cells.

Germline V gene data show CDR1 as LGHNA and CDR2 as YSLEER. CDR3 length: 15 residues. TCRdb reprocessed the 5' RACE reads; each CDR3 protein has one entry and no DNA is given. This sample's table reports about 110,000 distinct CDR3 sequences. This TCR derives from a woman aged 18 to 75 in good health. Sequenced: blood T cells: a sorted CD56 or NKG2C T cell subset, CD4+ or CD8+ T cells, or bulk PBMC T cells (not recorded which). This sequence joins TRBV4-3 and TRBJ1-1; TCRdb's assignment of TRBD1 cannot be checked, as there is no DNA. This chain's CDR3 is CASSSYRLGNTEAFF.